The 21 T cell receptor beta chains below come from one sample, sequenced in a study of shared clonotypes between healthy human individuals (TCRdb year 2020). Receptor amplification or capture employed the immunoSEQ multiplex PCR assay. In TCRdb, the immuneACCESS table is reduced to in-frame sequences with V and J assigned. These tables do not hold every clone; where another copy was compared, an unresolved V gene accounts for under half, and the others remain unexplained. For this sample the table gives some 2,000,000 clones, of which roughly 94% were detected only once. More than 0.1% of the sample belongs to the ten largest clones. The sequenced sample consisted of naive CD4+ T cells sorted from blood. What the cell subset or site label conveys for this sample: CD45RA+ positively selected. The receptors here all came from a man between 18 and 35 years old in good health.

This clone was found once. DNA for the CDR3: TGTGCCTGGAGGAAGACAAACACTGAAGCTTTCTTT. Its translation: CAWRKTNTEAFF. J is TRBJ1-1 and V is TRBV30; D not certain. Deletions cut 3 bases from V and 2 bases from J, with 7 bases between. CDR1 GTSNPN and CDR2 SVGIG come from the germline V gene (reference sequence). This CDR3 is 12 amino acids long.

The chain recombines TRBV28 with TRBJ1-5; 7 bases align to TRBD1. Germline values: CDR1 MDHEN, CDR2 SYDVKM. This CDR3 contains 13 residues. The trim removed 7 bases at V and 7 bases at J, leaving 7 bases unmatched. The DNA for the CDR3 is TGTGCCAGCATACAGGGGCCGGGGCAGCCCCAGCATTTT. Its translation is CASIQGPGQPQHF.

This rearrangement joins TRBV6-5 to TRBJ2-1; TRBD1 matches 7 bases. This CDR3 has 14 amino acids. After removal of 2 bases from V and 4 bases from J, the junction contained 2 bases not matched to a gene. The germline gives CDR1 MNHEY, CDR2 SVGAGI. This chain's CDR3 is CASSYLGQYNEQFF. DNA of the CDR3: TGTGCCAGCAGTTACCTGGGACAGTACAATGAGCAGTTCTTC.

Comment on this clone: The junction departs from germline at one end; a sequencing error may be responsible. The chain recombines TRBV5-4 with TRBJ1-4; D is undetermined. Germline loops: CDR1 SGHNT, CDR2 YYREEE (reference sequence). The CDR3 covers 15 residues. The CDR3 DNA reads TGTGCCAGCAACTTGCAAGACCGAGTCAATGAAAAACTGTTTTTT. It specifies CASNLQDRVNEKLFF.

This clone was observed a single time. One junction end disagrees with the germline gene, perhaps due to a read error. Here the CDR3 DNA reads TGTGCCAGCAGCTTAGATCCTGGGACAGGGTACTTC. As protein: CASSLDPGTGYF. J is TRBJ1-2 and V is TRBV11-2; 9 bases line up with TRBD1. Germline V lookup: CDR1 SGHAT, CDR2 FQNNGV. The CDR3 runs 12 residues.

V and J are TRBV5-8 and TRBJ1-5, with TRBD1 identical over 7 bases. J gave up 5 bases and V 0 bases, and 2 bases lay outside the gene matches. The germline V gene encodes CDR1 SGHTS and CDR2 YDEGEE. This CDR3 spans 14 amino acids. DNA of the CDR3: TGTGCCAGCAGCTTGGATCAGGGGGATCAGCCCCAGCATTTT. Translated: CASSLDQGDQPQHF.

The chain is built from TRBV11-3 and TRBJ2-1, with 9 bases aligning to TRBD1. The CDR3 has 15 residues. V was clipped by 5 bases and J by 4 bases; unmatched bases: 6. Germline-derived CDR1 and CDR2 are SGHNT and YENEEA. The CDR3 loop reads CASSAGQGHYNEQFF. The CDR3 DNA is TGTGCCAGCAGCGCTGGACAGGGGCATTACAATGAGCAGTTCTTC.

V is TRBV28 and J is TRBJ1-1; D not resolved. The germline CDR1 and CDR2 sequences are MDHEN and SYDVKM. This CDR3 comprises 12 residues. V lost 2 bases to trimming and J lost 8 bases, with 9 bases between them. CDR3: CASSLSDGEAFF. Written as DNA, the CDR3 is TGTGCCAGCAGTTTAAGTGACGGGGAAGCTTTCTTT.

V gene TRBV18 combines with J gene TRBJ2-1; D possibly corresponds to TRBD1 (6 bases). Trimming shortened V by 1 base and J by 8 bases, and 15 bases separated the two germline ends. Germline loops: CDR1 KGHSH, CDR2 LQKENI. This CDR3 region has 15 residues. The CDR3 spells CASSPLMGASDEQFF. In DNA form, the CDR3 reads TGTGCCAGCTCACCACTAATGGGGGCGTCGGATGAGCAGTTCTTC.

V usage is TRBV4-3 and J usage is TRBJ2-1; 12 bases match TRBD2. V lost 1 base and J lost 4; bases outside the gene matches: 5. CDR1 is LGHNA and CDR2 is YSLEER in the germline V gene. CDR3 length equals 17 residues. This CDR3 reads CASSQGLAGGRYNEQFF. The CDR3 DNA follows: TGCGCCAGCAGCCAAGGCCTAGCGGGAGGGCGGTACAATGAGCAGTTCTTC.

The V gene is TRBV6-1, the J gene TRBJ2-1; weak D call: TRBD1 (6 bases). Per germline, CDR1 MNHNS and CDR2 SASEGT. V lost 5 bases to trimming and J lost 8 bases, with 13 bases between them. The CDR3 has 13 amino acids. CDR3 sequence reads: CASSRRGGDEQFF. The CDR3 nucleotides read TGTGCCAGCAGTCGCAGGGGTGGGGATGAGCAGTTCTTC.

The chain recombines TRBV10-3 with TRBJ2-3; D may be TRBD2 (6 bases). In germline, CDR1 is ENHRY, CDR2 SYGVKD. The CDR3 length is 13 residues. V was trimmed by 3 bases and J by 7 bases, leaving 11 bases between them. CDR3 residues: CAISDREINTQYF. As DNA, the CDR3 is TGTGCCATCAGTGACCGGGAGATAAATACGCAGTATTTT.

The chain couples TRBV11-2 to TRBJ2-7; D could derive from TRBD1 or TRBD2 (5 bases each). Germline CDR1 reads SGHAT; CDR2 reads FQNNGV. The V gene lost 1 base and the J gene lost 2 bases, with 12 bases spanning the gap. The CDR3 spans 15 residues. CDR3 region: CASSLVPLGAYEQYF. The CDR3 DNA reads as TGTGCCAGCAGCTTAGTTCCCCTGGGGGCCTACGAGCAGTACTTC.

This rearrangement joins TRBV10-3 to TRBJ1-6, with TRBD1 matching over 8 bases. The germline V gene has CDR1 ENHRY and CDR2 SYGVKD. With V trimmed by 6 bases and J by 8 bases, 3 bases remained unmatched. The CDR3 has 13 amino acids. The CDR3: CAIREQGDSPLHF. CDR3 sequence (DNA): TGTGCCATCAGGGAACAGGGGGATTCACCCCTCCACTTT.

The chain has TRBV29-1 and TRBJ2-1; 8 bases are a match to TRBD2. Germline-derived CDR1 and CDR2 are SQVTM and ANQGSEA. V lost 2 bases to trimming and J lost 9 bases; unmatched junction nucleotides: 9. The CDR3 loop spans 14 amino acids. This CDR3 reads CSVERQGLAIEQFF. The CDR3 coding sequence is TGCAGCGTTGAAAGGCAAGGACTAGCAATTGAGCAGTTCTTC.

This chain's CDR3 is CASSTDLGNNEQFF. The DNA for the CDR3 is TGTGCCAGCAGCACCGATCTAGGAAACAATGAGCAGTTCTTC. This sequence joins TRBV7-2 and TRBJ2-1, with D unclear. Germline lookup yields CDR1 SGHTA and CDR2 FQGNSA. The CDR3 covers 14 residues. V shed 5 bases and J shed 5 bases, with 13 bases lying between them.

This clone showed up just a few times. The J gene is TRBJ2-5, the V gene TRBV6-5, with a weak D call TRBD1 (5 bases). Germline loops: CDR1 MNHEY, CDR2 SVGAGI. The CDR3 spans 16 residues. Trimming removed 0 bases from V and 5 bases from J, with 16 bases in between. CDR3 DNA: TGTGCCAGCAGTTACTCGTTCGCCAGGGATCGGGAGACCCAGTACTTC. This encodes CASSYSFARDRETQYF.

This clone has more than one count but fewer than ten. The genes are TRBV9 and TRBJ2-7; a possible D gene is TRBD2 (5 bases). CDR1 is SGDLS and CDR2 is YYNGEE in the germline V gene. The CDR3 sequence is 14 residues long. V gave up 4 bases and J gave up 7 bases, with 18 bases separating them. The CDR3 is CASSPPVLTGEQYF. In DNA form, the CDR3 reads TGTGCCAGCAGCCCACCGGTGCTAACGGGAGAGCAGTACTTC.

The chain has TRBV7-9 and TRBJ2-7; 7 bases line up with TRBD1. V shed 1 base and J 0 bases; nucleotides not matched to a gene: 6. Germline CDR1 SEHNR, CDR2 FQNEAQ (reference sequence). This CDR3 is built from 16 residues. CDR3 bases: TGTGCCAGCAGCTTAGTTATCCCAGGGGGCTCCTACGAGCAGTACTTC. It specifies CASSLVIPGGSYEQYF.

CDR3 protein: CASSPGLTNTEAFF. CDR3 bases: TGTGCCAGCAGCCCGGGACTTACGAACACTGAAGCTTTCTTT. J is TRBJ1-1 and V is TRBV7-2, with a tentative D call TRBD1 (5 bases). The germline V gene has CDR1 SGHTA and CDR2 FQGNSA. The CDR3 runs to 14 residues. Between the trimmed V and J ends, which lost 5 bases and 1 base, there was a span of 11 bases.

The chain carries TRBV14 and TRBJ2-7; weak D call: TRBD1 (5 bases). Trimming took 1 base from V and 6 from J, leaving 16 bases between them. The CDR3 has 15 amino acids. Germline assignment: CDR1 SGHDN and CDR2 FVKESK. This CDR3 is CASSQVGNRLSEQYF. In nucleotides, the CDR3 is TGTGCCAGCAGCCAAGTCGGCAACAGGTTGAGCGAGCAGTACTTC.